A selection of T cell receptor beta chains follows, all from one sample in a study of T cells expressing NK-cell markers. TCRdb re-called the 5' RACE reads and gives one entry per CDR3 protein, without DNA. The specimen's table records approximately 150,000 distinct CDR3 sequences. Sequencing was done on a sample of blood T cells: a sorted CD56 or NKG2C T cell subset, CD4+ or CD8+ T cells, or bulk PBMC T cells (not recorded which). Receptors originate from a man aged 18 to 29 in good health. Each CDR3 is given with its conserved first and last residue.

>TRBV12-3/TRBV12-4|TRBJ2-1
CASSFAGGRRDEQFF
>TRBV15|TRBJ2-1
CATSRVGALNNEQFF
>TRBV29-1|TRBJ2-1
CSVGAVGNEQFF
>TRBV29-1|TRBJ2-2
CSVTSGTGTGELFF
>TRBV28|TRBJ1-1
CASRNLPPRYYTEAFF
>TRBV6-5|TRBJ2-1
CASSYGGGYNEQFF
>TRBV20-1|TRBJ1-4
CSARPRGTTTNEKLFF
>TRBV24-1|TRBJ2-1
CATSDGPEQFF
>TRBV15|TRBJ2-1
CASRTRGNNEQFF
>TRBV7-9|TRBJ2-1
CASSLARGGSSNEQFF
>TRBV27|TRBJ2-7
CASSLDPYEQYF
>TRBV29-1|TRBJ2-1
CSVGGWLESYEQFF
>TRBV14|TRBJ2-3
CASSTRLAAVVGTDTQYF
>TRBV29-1|TRBJ2-4
CSVGGGRGKNIQYF
>TRBV9|TRBJ1-2
CASSASVYLTAGYTF
>TRBV6-2/TRBV6-3|TRBJ2-2
CASSYPIFLAGGVTGELFF
>TRBV5-1|TRBJ1-6
CASSPTTGTGRSPLHF
>TRBV10-3|TRBJ2-7
CAISDRDRGRPYEQYF
>TRBV12-3/TRBV12-4|TRBJ2-1
CASSETGGLAYNEQFF
>TRBV7-9|TRBJ2-5
CASSQTRAETQYF
>TRBV12-3/TRBV12-4|TRBJ2-5
CASSPTSGLYQETQYF
>TRBV14|TRBJ2-3
CASSHGQGSHTDTQYF